A selection of T cell receptor beta chains follows, all from one sample in a study of high-grade serous ovarian cancer treatment subgroups. TCRdb's table, derived via immunoSEQ multiplex PCR, lists solely in-frame clones and lacks some. The sample has around 4,500 clones, just under 80% seen once; the top ten hold 6.5% to 10%. Source material: tumor tissue. These receptor sequences come from a human donor with high-grade serous ovarian cancer. The conserved cysteine and the conserved F or W are not part of the CDR3 here. Each record gives: J gene, clone size, V gene, CDR3 length, CDR3 protein. Clone size appears in some rows only: once, few, many, or a class for an expanded clone.

j_call: TRBJ1-3; clone_size: once; v_call: TRBV6-1; cdr3_length: 13; cdr3_aa: ASNPTGNSGNTIY
j_call: TRBJ1-5; clone_size: .; v_call: TRBV6-5; cdr3_length: 13; cdr3_aa: ASSSDRVPNQPQH
j_call: TRBJ2-2; clone_size: .; v_call: TRBV4-1; cdr3_length: 10; cdr3_aa: ASSLAAGELF
j_call: TRBJ2-6; clone_size: .; v_call: TRBV7-2; cdr3_length: 13; cdr3_aa: ASSQTVAGANVLT
j_call: TRBJ2-5; clone_size: .; v_call: TRBV18; cdr3_length: 12; cdr3_aa: ASSRQVGQETQY
j_call: TRBJ1-5; clone_size: .; v_call: TRBV2; cdr3_length: 13; cdr3_aa: ASSGRGRADQPQH
j_call: TRBJ2-1; clone_size: .; v_call: TRBV27; cdr3_length: 13; cdr3_aa: ASSPRALGFNEQF
j_call: TRBJ2-2; clone_size: .; v_call: TRBV5-4; cdr3_length: 12; cdr3_aa: ASSLVTSSGELF
j_call: TRBJ2-5; clone_size: once; v_call: TRBV5-1; cdr3_length: 12; cdr3_aa: ASSFLGFQETQY
j_call: TRBJ1-2; clone_size: .; v_call: TRBV19; cdr3_length: 12; cdr3_aa: ASSIATGNYGYT
j_call: TRBJ1-2; clone_size: few; v_call: TRBV30; cdr3_length: 12; cdr3_aa: AWSVKGSGYGYT
j_call: TRBJ2-5; clone_size: once; v_call: TRBV7-2; cdr3_length: 14; cdr3_aa: ASSFMYEGGKETQY
j_call: TRBJ2-1; clone_size: .; v_call: TRBV7-2; cdr3_length: 11; cdr3_aa: ASSFTKSNEQF
j_call: TRBJ1-1; clone_size: few; v_call: TRBV5-6; cdr3_length: 10; cdr3_aa: ASSTADGEAF
j_call: TRBJ1-4; clone_size: .; v_call: TRBV18; cdr3_length: 13; cdr3_aa: ASSPPGQDFEKLF
j_call: TRBJ1-3; clone_size: .; v_call: TRBV6-1; cdr3_length: 13; cdr3_aa: ASSEAGGSGNTIY
j_call: TRBJ2-2; clone_size: .; v_call: TRBV14; cdr3_length: 19; cdr3_aa: ASSQDFFGGASRGNTGELF
j_call: TRBJ2-2; clone_size: .; v_call: TRBV27; cdr3_length: 17; cdr3_aa: ASSTPLRDRAAHAGELF
j_call: TRBJ1-1; clone_size: .; v_call: TRBV30; cdr3_length: 11; cdr3_aa: AWKKGEDTEAF
j_call: TRBJ2-7; clone_size: .; v_call: TRBV5-5; cdr3_length: 12; cdr3_aa: ASSLEGQAWEQY
j_call: TRBJ2-3; clone_size: once; v_call: TRBV18; cdr3_length: 13; cdr3_aa: ASSPLAGNTDTQY
j_call: TRBJ2-7; clone_size: .; v_call: TRBV5-8; cdr3_length: 9; cdr3_aa: ASSAKIEQY
j_call: TRBJ2-3; clone_size: .; v_call: TRBV30; cdr3_length: 10; cdr3_aa: AWRDLADTQY
j_call: TRBJ2-1; clone_size: .; v_call: TRBV2; cdr3_length: 12; cdr3_aa: ASTGANLNNEQF
j_call: TRBJ2-2; clone_size: .; v_call: TRBV28; cdr3_length: 12; cdr3_aa: ASRQVTNTGELF
j_call: TRBJ2-7; clone_size: .; v_call: TRBV5-1; cdr3_length: 13; cdr3_aa: ASSSLQGDSYEQY
j_call: TRBJ2-7; clone_size: .; v_call: TRBV4-3; cdr3_length: 14; cdr3_aa: ASSQDIVRGRYEQY
j_call: TRBJ1-3; clone_size: .; v_call: TRBV4-1; cdr3_length: 12; cdr3_aa: ASSQERSGNTIY
j_call: TRBJ2-4; clone_size: large; v_call: TRBV18; cdr3_length: 13; cdr3_aa: ASSPGTGGENIQY
j_call: TRBJ1-5; clone_size: .; v_call: TRBV2; cdr3_length: 13; cdr3_aa: ASSRDRGNNQPQH
j_call: TRBJ2-2; clone_size: .; v_call: TRBV13; cdr3_length: 12; cdr3_aa: ASSPDRGPGELF
j_call: TRBJ2-3; clone_size: .; v_call: TRBV6-4; cdr3_length: 11; cdr3_aa: ASIDGRRDTQY
j_call: TRBJ2-5; clone_size: .; v_call: TRBV4-2; cdr3_length: 14; cdr3_aa: ASSQVLRGIQETQY
j_call: TRBJ1-6; clone_size: .; v_call: TRBV6-1; cdr3_length: 11; cdr3_aa: ASSSSYNSPLH
j_call: TRBJ2-2; clone_size: .; v_call: TRBV5-6; cdr3_length: 13; cdr3_aa: ASSPRQGGTGELF
j_call: TRBJ1-1; clone_size: .; v_call: TRBV4-1; cdr3_length: 14; cdr3_aa: ASSQDPGPPNTEAF